The rows below give T cell receptor beta chains drawn from one sample of a study of shared clonotypes between healthy human individuals. Data came from immunoSEQ multiplex PCR; TCRdb stores just in-frame clones and leaves some out. The table shows about 2.4 million clones, with under 95% occurring only once. The sequencing input was naive CD4+ T cells from PBMCs. Receptor source: a man between 18 and 35 years old in good health. Some clones in this sample may be carry-over from other donors' samples. CDR3s include the opening cysteine and the closing phenylalanine or tryptophan. The D gene is left open where the match is weak. The listing skips clone size in some rows; elsewhere it reads once, few, many or a size class.

once	TRBV7-9	TRBJ2-4	TRBD1	TGTGCCAGCAGCGCCTCCGGGACAGGGAAAAACATTCAGTACTTC	CASSASGTGKNIQYF
-	TRBV20-1	TRBJ1-1	-	TGCAGTCCATTAATGGGGCTGATAGCTTTCTTT	CSPLMGLIAFF
-	TRBV7-3	TRBJ2-3	TRBD2	TGTGCCAGCAGCCCCGGGGGGGCGGGCACAGATACGCAGTATTTT	CASSPGGAGTDTQYF
-	TRBV27	TRBJ2-7	-	TGTGCCAGCAGCCCTGGGACTCGGCGCGAGGAGCAGTACTTC	CASSPGTRREEQYF
-	TRBV7-2	TRBJ2-5	TRBD2	TGTGCCAGCAGCTTATCGGCGGGAGCAGAGACCCAGTACTTC	CASSLSAGAETQYF
-	TRBV5-1	TRBJ1-5	TRBD1	TGCGCCAGCAGCCCAGGGACAGGGAATCAGCCCCAGCATTTT	CASSPGTGNQPQHF
-	TRBV5-4	TRBJ1-5	-	TGTGCCAGCAGCTTGGGCGGAAATAGCAATCAGCCCCAGCATTTT	CASSLGGNSNQPQHF
-	TRBV9	TRBJ2-2	-	TGTGCCAGCAGCCTAGCGCGGAACACCGGGGAGCTGTTTTTT	CASSLARNTGELFF
-	TRBV7-2	TRBJ2-1	-	TGTGCCAGCAGCTCCCGGAAGGGCGGTACCGGGTCTGAGCAGTTCTTC	CASSSRKGGTGSEQFF
-	TRBV6-1	TRBJ1-2	-	TGTGCCAGCAGTGCCCGTGGGGGAACTAACTATGGCTACACCTTC	CASSARGGTNYGYTF
-	TRBV18	TRBJ2-2	TRBD1	TGTGCCAGCTCACCGCGGACAGGGGAGAACACCGGGGAGCTGTTTTTT	CASSPRTGENTGELFF
-	TRBV2	TRBJ1-5	TRBD1	TGTGCCAGCAGTCTCCAGGGACAGGGGAACAATCAGCCCCAGCATTTT	CASSLQGQGNNQPQHF
-	TRBV5-1	TRBJ2-2	-	TGCGCCAGCAGCTCAACCCTAAGCGGCACCGGGGAGCTGTTTTTT	CASSSTLSGTGELFF
-	TRBV28	TRBJ1-1	-	TGTGCCAGCAGCACCACAACCCAAGCTTTCTTT	CASSTTTQAFF
-	TRBV2	TRBJ2-7	-	TGTGCCAGCAGCTACGTCTACGAGCAGTACTTC	CASSYVYEQYF
-	TRBV9	TRBJ2-7	TRBD2	TGTGCCAGCAGCCGAGGGGAGGGCTCCTACGAGCAGTACTTC	CASSRGEGSYEQYF
-	TRBV11-2	TRBJ2-3	-	TGTGCCAGCAGCTTAGCCCCTAGTAGTAACACAGATACGCAGTATTTT	CASSLAPSSNTDTQYF
-	TRBV25-1	TRBJ2-2	TRBD2	TGTGCCAGCAGTGAATTGCCGGGAGGGCCATACACCGGGGAGCTGTTTTTT	CASSELPGGPYTGELFF
-	TRBV7-9	TRBJ2-7	-	TGTGCCAGCAGCTACGCGGGGTCCTACGAGCAGTACTTC	CASSYAGSYEQYF
once	TRBV5-1	TRBJ2-5	TRBD1	TGCGCCAGCAGCTCGCCTGGACAGGGGGGAGAGACCCAGTACTTC	CASSSPGQGGETQYF
-	TRBV2	TRBJ1-1	-	TGTGCCAGCAGTGTTCAGACGAACACTGAAGCTTTCTTT	CASSVQTNTEAFF
-	TRBV5-1	TRBJ2-7	TRBD1	TGCGCCAGCAGCCAGACAGGGACCTTACTATACGAGCAGTACTTC	CASSQTGTLLYEQYF
-	TRBV5-4	TRBJ2-3	-	TGTGCCAGCAGCTTGGGGGTGGGGACTCTCACAGATACGCAGTATTTT	CASSLGVGTLTDTQYF
-	TRBV4-3	TRBJ1-6	-	TGCGCCAGCAGCCAAGGGGGAAGGCCACAGGGAAATTCACCCCTCCACTTT	CASSQGGRPQGNSPLHF
few	TRBV18	TRBJ1-5	-	TGTGCCAGCTCACCACTGGTCGATCAGCCCCAGCATTTT	CASSPLVDQPQHF
-	TRBV21-1	TRBJ2-5	-	TGTGCCAGCAGGGTCTTGCCCGGCCCGGGAGAGACCCAGTACTTC	CASRVLPGPGETQYF
-	TRBV5-8	TRBJ1-2	-	TGTGCCAGCAGCTTGGAGGGTGGTGACTATGGCTACACCTTC	CASSLEGGDYGYTF
-	TRBV5-1	TRBJ2-1	TRBD2	TGCGCCAGCAGCTTAGTGAATAGCGGGACCTTTTCGAATGAGCAGTTCTTC	CASSLVNSGTFSNEQFF
-	TRBV28	TRBJ2-1	-	TGTGCCAGCAGTTCCGCGCGAGGGAACTCCTACAATGAGCAGTTCTTC	CASSSARGNSYNEQFF
few	TRBV6-1	TRBJ1-1	-	TGTGCCAGCAGCCAAGGGATTTACACTGAAGCTTTCTTT	CASSQGIYTEAFF
-	TRBV27	TRBJ1-6	-	TGTGCCAGCAGCCGACAGGAAAAGGGATCACCCCTCCACTTT	CASSRQEKGSPLHF
-	TRBV5-1	TRBJ1-4	TRBD1	TGCGCCAGCAGCTCAAGGGGGCTGGCAACTAATGAAAAACTGTTTTTT	CASSSRGLATNEKLFF
-	TRBV18	TRBJ2-7	-	TGTGCCAGCTCACCGCCGGAAAGCTACGAGCAGTACTTC	CASSPPESYEQYF
-	TRBV6-1	TRBJ1-3	-	TGTGCCAGCAGCGAGGGGACATTAGGAGATTTT	CASSEGTLGDF
-	TRBV7-2	TRBJ2-1	TRBD2	TGTGCCAGCAGCCCTCAGACTAGCGGGAGAGGGTACTACAATGAGCAGTTCTTC	CASSPQTSGRGYYNEQFF
-	TRBV5-4	TRBJ2-5	-	TGTGCCAGCAGCCAAGAACCAGGGACCCAGTACTTC	CASSQEPGTQYF
-	TRBV28	TRBJ2-7	-	TGTGCCAGCAGGGCGTCAGGGTCCGTCTACGAGCAGTACTTC	CASRASGSVYEQYF
once	TRBV14	TRBJ2-7	-	TGTGCCAGCAGCCAATCACCAGGCGGCTACGAGCAGTACTTC	CASSQSPGGYEQYF
once	TRBV18	TRBJ1-2	TRBD1	TGTGCCAGCTCACGAACGGACAGGGCCTGGGGCTACACCTTC	CASSRTDRAWGYTF
-	TRBV19	TRBJ2-7	-	TGTGCCAGTAGTAGGAGTAGCATCTACGAGCAGTACTTC	CASSRSSIYEQYF
-	TRBV28	TRBJ1-2	TRBD1	TGTGCCAGCAGTGTCCCGGGACAGGGAAGGGGCTACACCTTC	CASSVPGQGRGYTF
-	TRBV28	TRBJ1-1	-	TGTGCCAGCAGCCCCGCACAGGGAGGGAACACTGAAGCTTTCTTT	CASSPAQGGNTEAFF
-	TRBV7-2	TRBJ2-7	-	TGTGCCAGCAGCCGCCGGGACTCTACCTACGAGCAGTACTTC	CASSRRDSTYEQYF
-	TRBV15	TRBJ2-7	-	TGTGCCACCAGCGAGGGGGGGGAGCAGTACTTC	CATSEGGEQYF
-	TRBV19	TRBJ1-5	TRBD1	TGTGCCAGTAGTATTACCCCTAGACAGGGGGGTTCCCATAGCAGGCCCCAGCATTTT	CASSITPRQGGSHSRPQHF
-	TRBV19	TRBJ2-7	-	TGTGCCAGTAGTACGTGGGGAAGACCGTCCGGGCTCACATCCTACGAGCAGTACTTC	CASSTWGRPSGLTSYEQYF
few	TRBV2	TRBJ1-5	-	TGTGCCAGCAGGGACAGTTTAAATCAGCCCCAGCATTTT	CASRDSLNQPQHF
once	TRBV7-2	TRBJ1-4	-	TGTGCCAGCAGCCTTGGTGGGTCTAATGAAAAACTGTTTTTT	CASSLGGSNEKLFF
once	TRBV18	TRBJ1-5	-	TGTGCCAGCTCACCGACACCTTCTGATCAGCCCCAGCATTTT	CASSPTPSDQPQHF
-	TRBV5-1	TRBJ2-1	-	TGCGCCAGCAGCACGGAAGGGGTCCTCAATGAGCAGTTCTTC	CASSTEGVLNEQFF
once	TRBV7-8	TRBJ2-3	-	TGTGCCAGCAGCTTAATCGCGGTTAGCACAGATACGCAGTATTTT	CASSLIAVSTDTQYF
-	TRBV7-9	TRBJ2-2	TRBD1	TGTGCCAGCAGAGCGGACAGGGGGACCGGGGAGCTGTTTTTT	CASRADRGTGELFF
-	TRBV6-1	TRBJ2-2	-	TGTGCCAGCAGGCCCACCTGGGACACCGGGGAGCTGTTTTTT	CASRPTWDTGELFF
-	TRBV28	TRBJ2-2	-	TGTGCCAGCACCTATTTAGCGGTCCCCACCGGGGAGCTGTTTTTT	CASTYLAVPTGELFF